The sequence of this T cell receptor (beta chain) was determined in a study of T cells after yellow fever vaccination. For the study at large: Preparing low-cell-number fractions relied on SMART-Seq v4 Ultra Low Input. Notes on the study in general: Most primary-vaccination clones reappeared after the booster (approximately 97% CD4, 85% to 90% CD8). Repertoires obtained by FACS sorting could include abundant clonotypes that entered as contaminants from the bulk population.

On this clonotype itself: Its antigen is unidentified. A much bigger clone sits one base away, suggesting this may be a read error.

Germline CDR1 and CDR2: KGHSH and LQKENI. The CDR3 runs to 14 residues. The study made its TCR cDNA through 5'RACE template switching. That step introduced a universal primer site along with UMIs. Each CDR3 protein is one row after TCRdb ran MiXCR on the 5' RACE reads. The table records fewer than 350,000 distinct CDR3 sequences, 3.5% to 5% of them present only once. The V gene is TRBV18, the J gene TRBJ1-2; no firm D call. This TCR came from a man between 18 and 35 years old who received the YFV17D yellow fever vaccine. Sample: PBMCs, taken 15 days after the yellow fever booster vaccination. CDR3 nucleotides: TGTGCCAGCTCACCATGGGGTTTGAGCTATGGCTTCACCTTC. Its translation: CASSPWGLSYGFTF.